These T cell receptor beta chains were read from a single sample in a study of T cells after yellow fever vaccination. TCRdb re-called the 5' RACE reads with MiXCR, one entry per CDR3 protein. The sample has more than 450,000 distinct CDR3 sequences, 20% to 25% seen once. The sample in question was PBMCs, obtained approximately 22 days after the first yellow fever vaccination. These receptors came from a young man who received the YFV17D yellow fever vaccine. CDR3s include the opening cysteine and the closing phenylalanine or tryptophan. D genes are given only for firm matches. Size is stated for part of the rows, as once, few or many counts, or as a class when the clone is expanded.

CDR3	DNA	size	D	J	V
CASSLRGQGNSPLHF	TGTGCCAGCAGCTTGCGGGGGCAGGGTAATTCACCCCTCCACTTT	NA	NA	TRBJ1-6	TRBV5-4
CASRKLGGESAGELFF	TGTGCCTCCCGAAAATTGGGGGGCGAGAGCGCCGGGGAGCTGTTTTTT	NA	NA	TRBJ2-2	TRBV5-4
CASSPRTGFYEQYF	TGTGCCAGCAGTCCCCGGACAGGTTTCTACGAGCAGTACTTC	few	TRBD1	TRBJ2-7	TRBV25-1
CAKQGGNSPLHF	TGTGCCAAACAAGGGGGAAATTCACCCCTCCACTTT	NA	NA	TRBJ1-6	TRBV15
CASSQGTSGASSYNEQFF	TGCGCCAGCAGCCAAGGGACTAGCGGGGCGAGCTCCTACAATGAGCAGTTCTTC	few	TRBD2	TRBJ2-1	TRBV4-3
CSVEDPLRLAGGTSTDTQYF	TGCAGCGTTGAAGACCCCTTGAGACTAGCGGGGGGGACTAGCACAGATACGCAGTATTTT	few	TRBD2	TRBJ2-3	TRBV29-1
CASSLDAASYEQYF	TGCGCCAGCAGCTTGGACGCAGCCTCCTACGAGCAGTACTTC	few	NA	TRBJ2-7	TRBV5-1
CASSSPPAGGHNEQFF	TGTGCCAGCAGCTCGCCTCCCGCGGGGGGTCACAATGAGCAGTTCTTC	few	TRBD2	TRBJ2-1	TRBV7-3
CSARVLGKNYEQYF	TGCAGTGCTAGAGTGTTGGGAAAAAACTACGAGCAGTACTTC	NA	NA	TRBJ2-7	TRBV20-1
CASSFRGANEQFF	TGTGCCAGCAGCTTCAGGGGAGCCAATGAGCAGTTCTTC	few	NA	TRBJ2-1	TRBV7-3
CASSLRVVNTGELFF	TGCGCCAGCAGCTTGCGGGTCGTTAACACCGGGGAGCTGTTTTTT	NA	NA	TRBJ2-2	TRBV5-1
CSVEWRPGNEQYF	TGCAGCGTTGAGTGGAGGCCAGGGAACGAGCAGTACTTC	few	NA	TRBJ2-7	TRBV29-1
CASSPGTASGNTIYF	TGCGCCAGCAGCCCAGGGACAGCCTCTGGAAACACCATATATTTT	many	TRBD1	TRBJ1-3	TRBV4-3